This T cell receptor beta chain was sequenced for a study of vaccination effects on CD4 cells after COVID-19. The culture ran for nine to ten days, and then CD4+ T cells were isolated. This table comes from immunoSEQ multiplex PCR, and its TCRdb copy is limited to in-frame clones, with some not included. The table shows about 38,000 clones, with 82% occurring only once. As for this clone: Antigen specificity is unknown.

The germline CDR1 and CDR2 sequences are KGHSH and LQKENI. Germline trimming cut 4 bases from V and 5 bases from J; bases unmatched to any gene: 10. CDR3 size: 16 residues. The chain has TRBV18 and TRBJ2-3; 9 nucleotides agree with TRBD1. The receptor comes from a human donor who received a COVID-19 vaccine. The sequencing here drew on CD4+ T cells from PBMCs cultured without peptide, taken before COVID-19 vaccination. The CDR3 DNA reads as TGTGCCAGCTCACGCGAAACAGGGGGCTCGGGAGATACGCAGTATTTT. This codes for CASSRETGGSGDTQYF.